This T cell receptor (beta chain) was obtained from a study of cytotoxic CD8 clonotypes in ibrutinib-treated CLL. V dropped 2 bases and J dropped 1 base, with 5 bases sitting between them. The germline gives CDR1 SGHDN, CDR2 FVKESK. There are 13 residues in the CDR3. The data were produced by immunoSEQ multiplex PCR, yet TCRdb's version contains in-frame clones alone and is incomplete. The sample shows roughly 70,000 clones, around 81% of them seen only once. This chain connects TRBV14 to TRBJ1-1; no clear D. The specimen comprised PBMCs, sampled at disease progression, from a patient treated with ibrutinib. This TCR was sampled from a human donor with chronic lymphocytic leukemia. CDR3 sequence: CASSQLRNTEAFF. The DNA for the CDR3 is TGTGCCAGCAGCCAATTGCGGAACACTGAAGCTTTCTTT.